This entry describes one T cell receptor (beta chain). Its target antigen remains unknown. Base qualities are not provided; no much larger clone lies one nucleotide away. RNA was extracted using the RNeasy kit, and roughly 0.45 to 1 microgram was reverse transcribed with random hexamers. The immunoSEQ multiplex PCR assay, which covers 54 Vbeta and 13 Jbeta segments, was used to amplify TCR beta CDR3 regions. Bias from PCR amplification was corrected by using a synthetic template baseline for primer optimization and for computational correction. Turning to the authors' computational methods: Reads were assigned to V, D and J genes according to IMGT and analyzed in immunoSEQ Analyzer, with only productive sequences retained. To calculate clonality, Shannon entropy was normalized by log2 of the number of productive unique sequences and then subtracted from one. For each patient and control, public and private clones were evaluated within the 100 most prevalent clones. Clones were defined as Susac-specific when absent from the healthy and MS cohorts, from 1,000 to 1,100 published viral clones and from other ImmuneACCESS disease sequences. The public reads were run again by TCRdb, first through fastp at Q25 and then through MiXCR, and only productive beta chains were kept. Rows merge per CDR3 protein into single entries with the most common DNA and genes. In this record, the V and J calls reflect TCRdb's handling and not the investigators' own analysis. The sample has about 300,000 distinct CDR3 sequences on record, over 75% of them singletons. 0.18% of the sample is in the top ten clones.

Sequences SGHAT (CDR1) and FQNNGV (CDR2) are obtained from the germline V gene. V lost 1 base and J lost 4 bases, and the count of bases not matched to a germline gene is 4. CDR3 length: 14 amino acids, cysteine to phenylalanine. The retained sequence is limited to the CDR3, 42 bases, with the frame set at the first base. This entry comes from a study of CD8 T cells in Susac syndrome (dated by TCRdb to the late 2010s). A note on the overall study: Whether CD8+ T cell activation and differentiation in Susac syndrome was antigen driven was tested using repertoire sequencing. CD8+ T cell repertoire clonality was compared between about a dozen healthy donors, approximately 14 Susac syndrome patients and around 16 multiple sclerosis patients.

Peripheral blood CD8+ and CD4+ T cells from healthy donors, Susac syndrome patients and multiple sclerosis patients were profiled by high-throughput TCR beta sequencing. Multiple sclerosis controls were treatment-naive patients with stable or active relapsing-remitting disease fulfilling revised McDonald criteria. Bulk CD8+ and CD4+ T cells were purified by magnetic negative isolation, while CD8+ TEMRA cells were enriched using FACS. Blood was collected in EDTA tubes and processed within 24 hours, with PBMCs isolated through density gradient centrifugation. PBMCs intended for TCR sequencing were cryopreserved in liquid nitrogen and thawed later in a water bath at 37 degrees C. The sorted or isolated CD4+, CD8+ and CD8+ TEMRA cells had a purity of 90% or higher. The investigation overall reported the following: The study acknowledged that relatively few individuals were included in the TCR sequencing and HLA analysis.

The chain is made from TRBV11-2 and TRBJ2-7, with TRBD1 matching 7 junction bases. The sequenced material came from CD8+ T cells from PBMCs. This receptor was taken from a human donor with multiple sclerosis. The nucleotides are TGTGCCAGCAGCTTAGGGTCGACAGGGTACGAGCAGTACTTC. Its translation reads: CASSLGSTGYEQYF.